What follows describes a single TCR beta chain. This CDR3 is 13 amino acids long. With 7 bases removed from V and 3 bases from J, the gap between germline ends came to 13 bases. This record comes from a study of blood T cell repertoires in COVID-19. The protocol was immunoSEQ multiplex PCR, while the TCRdb copy is restricted to in-frame clones and leaves out a portion. The table records about 100,000 clones, 90% to 95% of them present only once. The TCR originated in a man between 50 and 59 years old with active COVID-19. Sequencing was performed on peripheral blood. The rearrangement joins TRBV23-1 to TRBJ2-7, with a weak D call TRBD2 (5 bases). TRBV23-1 is an ORF, and what it does is uncertain. DNA of the CDR3: TGCGCCAGCACCCGAATAGCGCTCTACGAGCAGTACGTC. Translating gives CASTRIALYEQYV.